These 5 T cell receptor beta chains were sequenced from one sample in a study of identical twins. TCRdb re-called the 5' RACE reads through MiXCR, storing one row per CDR3 protein. The table shows 250,000 or so distinct CDR3 sequences, with about 8.3% occurring only once. Another study also made use of these data, one on yellow fever vaccine responses in identical twins.

The specimen was CD8+ T cells sorted from blood. The source of these receptors is a woman between 18 and 30 years old in good health.

The chain combines TRBV7-9 with TRBJ2-1; unclear D gene. Looked up from germline, CDR1 is SEHNR and CDR2 is FQNEAQ (reference sequence). V was shortened by 1 base and J by 9 bases, with 7 bases between the two germline ends. The CDR3 covers 12 residues. CDR3 residues: CASSLGVSEQFF. CDR3 in DNA: TGTGCCAGCAGCTTAGGAGTAAGTGAGCAGTTCTTC.

The CDR3: CAWSVGAHEQYF. The CDR3 coding sequence is TGTGCCTGGAGTGTCGGGGCTCACGAGCAGTACTTC. The chain uses TRBV30 and TRBJ2-7, with D tentatively TRBD1 or TRBD2 (5 bases each). There are 12 residues in the CDR3. CDR1 and CDR2 (germline): GTSNPN, SVGIG (reference sequence). V shed 0 bases and J shed 5 bases, with 8 bases lying between them.

This clonotype has more than one count but fewer than ten. CDR3 in amino acids: CASSDSVAAETGELFF. DNA for the CDR3: TGCGCCAGCAGTGATTCGGTAGCGGCAGAAACCGGGGAGCTGTTTTTT. This chain uses TRBV10-1 with TRBJ2-2; weak D call: TRBD2 (6 bases). Germline V gene lookup returns CDR1 WNHNN and CDR2 SYGVQD (reference sequence). The germline V and J ends were trimmed by 3 bases and 5 bases, with 16 bases remaining between them. The CDR3 runs to 16 residues.

At least ten counts were recorded for this clonotype. The gene calls are TRBV12-3 or TRBV12-4 and TRBJ2-1; 7 positions agree with TRBD2. The CDR3 totals 14 residues. V lost 10 bases to trimming and J lost 1 base; unmatched junction nucleotides: 7. The CDR3 region is CATGVAGSYNEQFF. Here the CDR3 DNA reads TGTGCCACCGGGGTAGCGGGTTCCTACAATGAGCAGTTCTTC.

This clonotype was counted ten times or more. The chain uses TRBV24-1 and TRBJ2-2; 7 bases are shared with TRBD2. The V and J ends lost 1 base and 6 bases, in that order; junction bases with no gene match: 7. Germline assignment: CDR1 KGHDR and CDR2 SFDVKD. This CDR3 spans 16 amino acids. CDR3 residues: CATSDLTPAGSGELFF. CDR3 in DNA: TGTGCCACCAGTGATTTAACCCCAGCGGGGTCCGGGGAGCTGTTTTTT.